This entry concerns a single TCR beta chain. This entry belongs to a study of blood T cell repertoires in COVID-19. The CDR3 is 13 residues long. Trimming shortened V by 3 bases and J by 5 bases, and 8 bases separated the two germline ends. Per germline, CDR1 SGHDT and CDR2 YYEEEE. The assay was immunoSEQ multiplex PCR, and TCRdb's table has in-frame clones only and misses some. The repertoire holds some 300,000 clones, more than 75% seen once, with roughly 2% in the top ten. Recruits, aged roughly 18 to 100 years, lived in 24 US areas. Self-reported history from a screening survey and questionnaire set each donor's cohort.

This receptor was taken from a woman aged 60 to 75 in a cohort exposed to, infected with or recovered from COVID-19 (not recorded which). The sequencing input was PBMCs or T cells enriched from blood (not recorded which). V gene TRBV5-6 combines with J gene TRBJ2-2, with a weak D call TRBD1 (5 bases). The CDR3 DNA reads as TGTGCCAGCAGCTCCAGGGAAACCGGGGAGCTGTTTTTT. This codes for CASSSRETGELFF.